This T cell receptor (beta chain) is drawn from a study of radiotherapy plus CTLA-4 blockade in lung cancer. Background on the study: Objective response was observed in about 19% of patients, and disease control in roughly 30%.

The V end was cut by 6 bases, the J end by 6 bases, with 8 bases between. The CDR3 loop spans 11 amino acids. Germline V CDR1 and CDR2: LNHDA, SQIVND (reference sequence). Study results and limitations: The best predictor of response was reported to be early blood T cell clone dynamics, with interferon-beta. Subsequent to radiotherapy plus ipilimumab, tumor-derived TCR clones underwent expansion in blood.

Some clones are missing from TCRdb's copy, which holds only in-frame ones; the method was immunoSEQ multiplex PCR. The sample shows some 110,000 clones, over 65% of them seen only once. The study treated chemo-refractory metastatic non-small-cell lung cancer patients with focal radiation plus ipilimumab CTLA-4 blockade. A note on this clone: As yet, its antigen is unknown.

Here the sequenced sample was peripheral blood, taken from a patient treated with radiotherapy plus ipilimumab. This receptor was taken from a human donor with non-small cell lung cancer that progressed on radiotherapy plus ipilimumab. Some clones in this sample may be carry-over from other donors' samples. The chain uses TRBV19 and TRBJ1-1; the D is unclear. The CDR3 region has the DNA TGTGCCAGTAGCCGTCCCTCTGAAGCTTTCTTT. Residues: CASSRPSEAFF.